This TCR beta chain was identified during a study of CD8+CD57+ T cells in acquired aplastic anemia. Study summary: Recorded DNA amounts for sorted CD4+ and CD8+ cells had an average of approximately 3 ug. Study-wide results and caveats: The study found no significant CD8+ Simpson's diversity difference between patients and controls. There were twenty-nine CD8+ CDR3 sequences that occurred in both patients and controls.

V was pared by 5 bases and J by 0 bases, with 11 bases between. Germline loops: CDR1 SGHRS, CDR2 YFSETQ. CDR3 length: 15 residues. As concerns this clonotype: Its antigen is undetermined.

Patients who underwent sequencing had shown CD8+CD57+ cell expansion by flow cytometry. Acquired aplastic anemia of severe grade affected all patients. Genomic DNA, serving as template, underwent TCR beta VDJ and CDR3 profiling. TCRdb fed the reads into MiXCR, producing one record per CDR3 protein. Among 450,000 to 550,000 distinct CDR3 sequences listed, about a third were seen once. The clonotype comes from a human donor with aplastic anemia. V and J are TRBV5-1 and TRBJ2-2; D may be TRBD1 (5 bases). Sequences were obtained from sorted CD4+, CD8+, or CD8+CD57+ T cells (not recorded which) from PBMCs. CDR3 sequence: CASRLQQANTGELFF. In DNA form, the CDR3 reads TGCGCCAGCAGACTTCAACAGGCGAACACCGGGGAGCTGTTTTTT.